This T cell receptor beta chain was sequenced for a study of post-analysis software for immune sequencing data. Looking at the study overall: Multiple sclerosis in the patients followed relapsing-remitting, secondary progressive and progressive-relapsing courses. Overall study results and limits: Roughly five TRBV segments appeared more often in patients than in controls, and TRBV5-6, TRBV5-1 and TRBV20-1 were among these. Under F measure analysis, samples from one preparation batch co-clustered strongly.

As concerns this clonotype: Its antigen is unknown.

The CDR3 consists of 23 residues. The germline V gene encodes CDR1 LGHDT and CDR2 YNNKEL (reference sequence). J was trimmed by 3 bases and V by 0 bases; bases with no gene match: 20. Prepared libraries of TCR beta cDNA carried unique molecular identifiers. T cells numbering roughly 0.85 to 11 million gave rise to 500,000 or so cDNA molecules. TCRdb analysed the PCR reads with MiXCR anew, one entry per CDR3 protein. The data hold 740,000 or so distinct CDR3 sequences, with approximately 50% observed a single time. The chain recombines TRBV3-1 with TRBJ2-3; 14 bases fit TRBD2. This receptor was obtained from a girl aged 10 to 17 with multiple sclerosis. Sequencing input: blood. In DNA, the CDR3 is TGTGCCAGCAGCCAAGATACCTACCTGGGACTAGCGGGAGTGAGACTCGGTACAGATACGCAGTATTTT. It codes for CASSQDTYLGLAGVRLGTDTQYF.